The entry below gives a single T cell receptor (beta chain) sequence along with its context. These data belong to a study of technical replicates of blood from a handful of donors. The CDR3 is made up of 13 amino acids. CDR1 is SGHRS, CDR2 YFSETQ, per germline. Trimming removed 0 bases from V and 7 bases from J, with 10 bases in between. TCRdb's copy holds only in-frame clones and misses some; the assay was immunoSEQ multiplex PCR. This table has some 79,000 clones, more than 90% appearing once. The clonotype comes from a human donor in good health. Some clones in this sample may be carry-over from other donors' samples. The rearrangement links TRBV5-1 to TRBJ1-2, with D possibly being TRBD1 (6 bases). The sequencing input was T cells isolated from PBMCs. DNA of the CDR3: TGCGCCAGCAGCTTGGAGGCAGGGGCTGGCTACACCTTC. Translation: CASSLEAGAGYTF. The full variable domain, rest sourced from reference TRBV5-1 and TRBJ1-2, is KAGVTQTPRYLIKTRGQQVTLSCSPISGHRSVSWYQQTPGQGLQFLFEYFSETQRNKGNFPGRFSGRQFSNSRSEMNVSTLELGDSALYLCASSLEAGAGYTFGSGTRLTVV.